This entry describes one TCR beta chain. The length of the CDR3 is 15 residues. V dropped 2 bases and J dropped 0 bases, with 8 bases sitting between them. Germline V gives CDR1 SNHLY, CDR2 FYNNEI. The data originate from a study of T cells in localized non-small cell lung cancer. TCRdb's table, derived via immunoSEQ multiplex PCR, lists solely in-frame clones and lacks some. This sample has some 30,000 clones; 90% to 95% occur once, and the top ten carry about 0.73%. Sequencing used peripheral blood, obtained before any cancer treatment. The chain joins TRBV2 to TRBJ1-5, with unresolved D. This sequence was found in a woman between 40 and 69 years old with stage I lung adenocarcinoma. This CDR3 reads CASSEFLTSNQPQHF. The DNA for the CDR3 is TGTGCCAGCAGTGAATTCCTAACTAGCAATCAGCCCCAGCATTTT.